The clone carrying this T cell receptor (beta chain) was detected ten times or more. The CDR3 is made up of 14 amino acids. V shed 8 bases and J 7 bases; nucleotides not matched to a gene: 10. The germline V gene has CDR1 SNHLY and CDR2 FYNNEI. The data originate from a study of T-cell reconstitution after alpha-beta-depleted transplantation in children. The authors prepared the TCRbeta library with unique molecular identifiers. TCRdb reprocessed the PCR reads with MiXCR, giving one entry per CDR3 protein. The sample lists some 490,000 distinct CDR3 sequences, roughly an eighth occurring once. This chain joins TRBV2 and TRBJ2-4; TRBD1 matches at 8 bases. The TCR sequence derives from a human donor who donated a stem cell graft to a child with combined immunodeficiency. The source material was PBMCs from the stem cell graft donor, sampled from the stem cell graft. For the CDR3, the DNA is TGTGCCAGCGGGGAAAGGACAGGGAACAACATTCAGTACTTC. Translated, it gives CASGERTGNNIQYF.